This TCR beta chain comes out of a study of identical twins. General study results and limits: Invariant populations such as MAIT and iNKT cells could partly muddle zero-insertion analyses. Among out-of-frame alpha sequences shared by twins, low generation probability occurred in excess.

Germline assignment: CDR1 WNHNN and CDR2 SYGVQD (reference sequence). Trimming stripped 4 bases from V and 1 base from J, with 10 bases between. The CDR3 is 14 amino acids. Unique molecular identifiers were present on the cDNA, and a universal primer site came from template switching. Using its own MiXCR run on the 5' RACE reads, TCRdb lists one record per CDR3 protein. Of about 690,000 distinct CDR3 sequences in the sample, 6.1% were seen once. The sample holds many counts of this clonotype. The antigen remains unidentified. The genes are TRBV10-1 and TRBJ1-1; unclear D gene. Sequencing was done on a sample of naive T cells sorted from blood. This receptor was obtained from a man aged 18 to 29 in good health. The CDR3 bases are TGCGCCAGCAGTGTCGCCAACTCGAACACTGAAGCTTTCTTT. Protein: CASSVANSNTEAFF.